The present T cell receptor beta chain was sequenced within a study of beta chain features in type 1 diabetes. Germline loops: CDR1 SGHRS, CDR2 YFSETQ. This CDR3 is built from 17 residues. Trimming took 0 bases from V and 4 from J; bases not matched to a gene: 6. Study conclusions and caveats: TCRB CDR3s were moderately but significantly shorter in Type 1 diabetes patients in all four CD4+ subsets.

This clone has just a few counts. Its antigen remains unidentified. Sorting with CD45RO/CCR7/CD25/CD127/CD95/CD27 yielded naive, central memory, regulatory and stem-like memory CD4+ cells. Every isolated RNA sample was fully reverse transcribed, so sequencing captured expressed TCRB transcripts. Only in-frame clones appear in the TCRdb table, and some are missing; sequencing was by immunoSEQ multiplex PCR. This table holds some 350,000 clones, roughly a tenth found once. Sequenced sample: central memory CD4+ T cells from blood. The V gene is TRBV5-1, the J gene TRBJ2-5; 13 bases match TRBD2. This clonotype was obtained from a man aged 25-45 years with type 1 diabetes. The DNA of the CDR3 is TGCGCCAGCAGCTTGGGGACTAGCGGGAGTCGGAGAGAGACCCAGTACTTC. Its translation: CASSLGTSGSRRETQYF.